This TCR beta chain emerged from a study of blood T cell repertoires in COVID-19. Across the whole study: The study drew acute and convalescent COVID-19 samples from the United States, Italy and Spain. T cells, B-cell-depleted T cells, or PBMCs provided the cDNA or gDNA that served as material.

Per the study methods: Reference gene primers were amplified, and this amplification served to estimate nucleated cell counts. Assay used: immunoSEQ multiplex PCR; TCRdb lists only in-frame clones, some missing. V and J calls and clone size are those listed in that table; D and trimming were worked out from the DNA. The profile covers 200,000 to 250,000 clones, with approximately 90% appearing a single time and approximately 6% taken by the ten largest. This clone was observed a few times. Per the germline V gene, CDR1 is SGHNT and CDR2 is YYREEE (reference sequence). With 4 bases removed from V and 1 base from J, the gap between germline ends came to 14 bases. The CDR3 sequence is 16 residues long.

V is TRBV5-4 and J is TRBJ2-2; tentative D call: TRBD1 (5 bases). The sequenced sample consisted of peripheral blood. The clonotype comes from an older man with acute or convalescent COVID-19. CDR3 protein: CASSAQLGQNTGELFF. The CDR3 coding sequence is TGTGCCAGCAGCGCGCAACTCGGACAGAACACCGGGGAGCTGTTTTTT.